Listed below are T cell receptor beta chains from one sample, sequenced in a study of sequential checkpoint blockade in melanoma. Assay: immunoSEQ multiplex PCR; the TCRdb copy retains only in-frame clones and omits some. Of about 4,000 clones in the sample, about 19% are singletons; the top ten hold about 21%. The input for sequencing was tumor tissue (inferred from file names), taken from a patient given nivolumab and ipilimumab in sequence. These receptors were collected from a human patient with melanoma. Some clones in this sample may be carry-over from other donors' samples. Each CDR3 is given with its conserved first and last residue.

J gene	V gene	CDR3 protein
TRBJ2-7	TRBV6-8	CASTRTGNYEQYF
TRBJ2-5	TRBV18	CASSRRLAGERETQYF
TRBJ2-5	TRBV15	CATRGVGVQETQYF
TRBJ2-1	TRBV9	CASSVEGGAGRHRNEQFF
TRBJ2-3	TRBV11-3	CASSFPRGFQDTQYF
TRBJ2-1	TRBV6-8	CASSVATGGYNEQFF
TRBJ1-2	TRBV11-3	CASSLTRRFRDYGYTF
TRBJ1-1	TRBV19	CASTPTGSSNTEAFF
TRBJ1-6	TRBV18	CASSPDSHSPLHF
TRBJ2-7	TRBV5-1	CASSPDPGLAAEQYF
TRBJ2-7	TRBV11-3	CASSPGVPGPISYEQYF
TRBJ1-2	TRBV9	CASSVESGRGYTF
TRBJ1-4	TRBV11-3	CASSLDRGGPEKLFF
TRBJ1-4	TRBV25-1	CASGQGAREKLFF
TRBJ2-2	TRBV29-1	CSARGTANTGELFF
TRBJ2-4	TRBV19	CASSRVGGLETNIQYF
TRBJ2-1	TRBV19	CASKGLAGQINNEQFF
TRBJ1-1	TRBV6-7	CASSPYTEAFF
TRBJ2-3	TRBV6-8	CASSYLPRSDTQYF
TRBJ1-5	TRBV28	CASSPRLVRSNQPQHF
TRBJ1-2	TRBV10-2	CASSESTGFDGYTF
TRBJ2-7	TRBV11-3	CASSIGQGASYEQYF
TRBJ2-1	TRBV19	CASSIIGRGTYNEQFF
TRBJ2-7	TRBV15	CATSREQAGSSYEQYF
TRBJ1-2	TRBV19	CASSLSWGEIYGYTF
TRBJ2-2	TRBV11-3	CASSLDRTGATGELFF
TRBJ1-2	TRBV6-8	CASRGPWGTNYGYTF
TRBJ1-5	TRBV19	CASSMAWDMWGGGQPQHF
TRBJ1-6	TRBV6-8	CASRTGTENSPLHF
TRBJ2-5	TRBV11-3	CASSLGGYQETQYF
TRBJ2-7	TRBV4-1	CASSRGQVSYEQYF
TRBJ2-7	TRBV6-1	CASSEDGGEGYEQYF
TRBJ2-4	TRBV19	CASSEQGYIQYF
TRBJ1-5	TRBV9	CASSVTSYSNQPQHF
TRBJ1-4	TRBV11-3	CASSLVGTEPTTNEKLFF
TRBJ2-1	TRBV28	CASKVAGYASGGNEQFF
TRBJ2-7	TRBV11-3	CASSLGQGAYEQYF
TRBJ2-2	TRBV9	CASSVTPGQDTGELFF